These 29 T cell receptor beta chains came from one sample sequenced in a study of cytomegalovirus exposure and HLA in healthy donors. Primers: 60 Vbeta forward and 13 Jbeta reverse. Produced via immunoSEQ multiplex PCR; TCRdb's table is partial and in-frame only. The sample lists around 78,000 clones, around 58% seen once, with roughly 5.6% in the top ten. Specimen: PBMCs. The receptors derive from a man aged 25-45 years in good health and CMV-seropositive.

This clone has more than one count but fewer than ten. CDR3 amino acids: CASSTTTGTGVRGISYEQYF. CDR3 nucleotide sequence: TGTGCCAGCAGTACCACAACCGGGACGGGAGTCCGCGGGATCTCCTACGAGCAGTACTTC. V and J are TRBV28 and TRBJ2-7; D might be TRBD2 (6 bases). V lost 5 bases to trimming and J lost 0 bases, with 29 bases between them. CDR1 MDHEN and CDR2 SYDVKM come from the germline V gene. This CDR3 region has 20 residues.

CDR3 sequence reads: CASSPREEGANVLTF. CDR3 sequence (DNA): TGTGCCAGCAGTCCCCGGGAGGAGGGGGCCAACGTCCTGACTTTC. The V and J genes are TRBV6-1 and TRBJ2-6; 7 bases are a match to TRBD2. The CDR3 length is 15 residues. V trimming: 5 bases; J trimming: 4 bases; junction bases outside the gene matches: 5. Germline CDR1 is MNHNS and CDR2 is SASEGT.

The chain employs TRBV15 and TRBJ1-4; 7 bases agree with TRBD1. J was trimmed by 5 bases and V by 4 bases; bases with no gene match: 7. CDR3 size: 15 residues. Germline lookup yields CDR1 LNHNV and CDR2 YYDKDF (reference sequence). The CDR3 DNA reads TGTGCCACCAGCACACCTCAGGGGGGAAATGAAAAACTGTTTTTT. Residues: CATSTPQGGNEKLFF. Based on the CDR3 plus reference TRBV15 and TRBJ1-4, the full variable domain is DAMVIQNPRYQVTQFGKPVTLSCSQTLNHNVMYWYQQKSSQAPKLLFHYYDKDFNNEADTPDNFQSRRPNTSFCFLDIRSPGLGDTAMYLCATSTPQGGNEKLFFGSGTQLSVL.

The count of this clone is one. The CDR3 sequence is CASSYITGRVTDTQYF. As DNA, the CDR3 is TGTGCCAGCAGCTACATTACGGGCAGGGTGACAGATACGCAGTATTTT. The chain joins TRBV6-5 to TRBJ2-3; a weak D match, TRBD1 (5 bases). Germline V CDR1 and CDR2: MNHEY, SVGAGI. Trimming stripped 6 bases from V and 3 bases from J, with 19 bases between. There are 16 residues in the CDR3.

This clone appeared a single time. The rearrangement uses TRBV28 and TRBJ1-4; D remains ambiguous. The CDR3 is made up of 15 amino acids. Trimming took 3 bases from V and 0 from J, leaving 8 bases between them. From germline, CDR1 is MDHEN and CDR2 SYDVKM. CDR3 in amino acids: CASSFFGPTNEKLFF. The CDR3 DNA reads TGTGCCAGCAGTTTCTTCGGTCCAACTAATGAAAAACTGTTTTTT.

The chain employs TRBV30 and TRBJ1-1; unclear D gene. The CDR3 contains 13 residues. Trimming took 2 bases from V and 4 from J, leaving 11 bases between them. Germline assignment: CDR1 GTSNPN and CDR2 SVGIG (reference sequence). The CDR3 DNA sequence: TGTGCCTGGAGTCCGGGGTATAGCACTGAAGCTTTCTTT. It encodes CAWSPGYSTEAFF. Supplemented by reference TRBV30 and TRBJ1-1, the full variable domain reads SQTIHQWPATLVQPVGSPLSLECTVEGTSNPNLYWYRQAAGRGLQLLFYSVGIGQISSEVPQNLSASRPQDRQFILSSKKLLLSDSGFYLCAWSPGYSTEAFFGQGTRLTVV.

There are a few counts of this clone. J is TRBJ2-7 and V is TRBV7-9, with a tentative D call TRBD2 (6 bases). The CDR3 runs 15 residues. The germline gives CDR1 SEHNR, CDR2 FQNEAQ (reference sequence). V was pared by 4 bases and J by 1 base, with 14 bases between. The CDR3 DNA reads as TGTGCCAGCAGCTCAGACTGGGGGGTTTCCTACGAGCAGTACTTC. Protein sequence: CASSSDWGVSYEQYF.

The chain carries TRBV7-9 and TRBJ2-1, with 7 bases aligning to TRBD1. The germline gives CDR1 SEHNR, CDR2 FQNEAQ (reference sequence). The CDR3 has 16 amino acids. V shed 4 bases and J 6 bases; nucleotides not matched to a gene: 12. The CDR3 is CASSSRTGVLLNEQFF. The CDR3 DNA is TGTGCCAGCAGCTCTCGGACAGGAGTCCTTCTCAATGAGCAGTTCTTC.

This clone was observed a few times. The V call is TRBV11-2, the J call TRBJ2-2, with D perhaps TRBD2 (5 bases). With 6 bases removed from V and 8 bases from J, the gap between germline ends came to 22 bases. In germline, CDR1 is SGHAT, CDR2 FQNNGV. This CDR3 has 16 amino acids. The CDR3 region has the DNA TGTGCCAGCAGTCCCGATAGGACTGCTCTAGGGGGGGAGCTGTTTTTT. Translated: CASSPDRTALGGELFF.

This chain connects TRBV6-1 to TRBJ1-1; D remains unclear. V lost 1 base, J lost 1 base, and 16 bases lay in between. Per the germline V gene, CDR1 is MNHNS and CDR2 is SASEGT. The CDR3 has 17 residues. For the CDR3, the DNA is TGTGCCAGCAGTGAAGAGATGGCAGGCAGATCGAACACTGAAGCTTTCTTT. It encodes CASSEEMAGRSNTEAFF.

This clone appeared a few times. The chain links TRBV7-6 to TRBJ1-1, with 8 bases lining up with TRBD1. The CDR3 consists of 15 residues. Germline CDR1 is SGHVS and CDR2 is FNYEAQ. V shed 0 bases and J 6 bases; nucleotides not matched to a gene: 6. This CDR3 is CASSLAPDRGSEAFF. The CDR3 nucleotides are TGTGCCAGCAGCTTAGCACCCGACAGGGGATCTGAAGCTTTCTTT.

This chain uses TRBV6-5 with TRBJ1-5; no clear D gene. V shed 8 bases and J shed 4 bases, with 9 bases lying between them. CDR1 MNHEY and CDR2 SVGAGI come from the germline V gene. The CDR3 consists of 12 residues. CDR3 in DNA: TGTGCCAGCGGGGAGCAAAATCAGCCCCAGCATTTT. Translating it yields CASGEQNQPQHF.

The rearrangement joins TRBV19 to TRBJ2-2, with 9 bases aligning to TRBD2. Germline V gives CDR1 LNHDA, CDR2 SQIVND (reference sequence). The CDR3 extends over 17 amino acids. With V trimmed by 7 bases and J by 4 bases, 13 bases remained unmatched. The CDR3 region is CASKRSGGPSGTGELFF. The CDR3 bases are TGTGCCAGTAAAAGGAGCGGGGGGCCCTCTGGCACCGGGGAGCTGTTTTTT.

This rearrangement joins TRBV6-1 to TRBJ1-2; D uncertain. The V end was cut by 4 bases, the J end by 7 bases, with 13 bases between. This CDR3 has 13 amino acids. Germline V gives CDR1 MNHNS, CDR2 SASEGT. The CDR3 region has the DNA TGTGCCAGCAGTGGCTTCGGAGGGTGTGGCTACACCTTC. Amino acid sequence: CASSGFGGCGYTF.

The chain combines TRBV30 with TRBJ2-7, with a tentative D call TRBD1 (6 bases). The CDR3 runs to 14 residues. Per the germline V gene, CDR1 is GTSNPN and CDR2 is SVGIG (reference sequence). V was cut by 2 bases and J by 2 bases, with 13 bases left in between. The CDR3 sequence is CAWSMGQQAYEQYF. The CDR3 DNA reads TGTGCCTGGAGTATGGGACAACAAGCCTACGAGCAGTACTTC.

The chain employs TRBV13 and TRBJ2-7; tentatively, D is TRBD2 (6 bases). Trimming pared 1 base from V and 5 bases from J, leaving 9 bases between. The CDR3 sequence is 13 residues long. Germline V gene lookup returns CDR1 PRHDT and CDR2 FYEKMQ (reference sequence). The CDR3 sequence: CASSLDQRDEQYF. The CDR3, as DNA: TGTGCCAGCAGCTTAGATCAGCGGGACGAGCAGTACTTC. Full variable domain (missing parts from reference TRBV13 and TRBJ2-7): AAGVIQSPRHLIKEKRETATLKCYPIPRHDTVYWYQQGPGQDPQFLISFYEKMQSDKGSIPDRFSAQQFSDYHSELNMSSLELGDSALYFCASSLDQRDEQYFGPGTRLTVT.

The gene calls are TRBV7-2 and TRBJ1-1; no clear D gene. V was shortened by 7 bases and J by 3 bases, with 6 bases between the two germline ends. Looked up from germline, CDR1 is SGHTA and CDR2 is FQGNSA. CDR3 length equals 11 residues. The CDR3 DNA is TGTGCCAGCACCCCTCACACTGAAGCTTTCTTT. Its translation is CASTPHTEAFF.

A few counts support this clone. This sequence joins TRBV5-5 and TRBJ2-3, with TRBD1 matching over 7 bases. Germline CDR1 is SGHKS and CDR2 is YYEKEE (reference sequence). The V gene end was trimmed by 4 bases and the J gene end by 2 bases; junction bases not matched to a gene: 7. The CDR3 totals 15 residues. The CDR3 region has the DNA TGTGCCAGCAGCCTCCGGGACAGATACACAGATACGCAGTATTTT. Translating gives CASSLRDRYTDTQYF.

This chain joins TRBV7-9 and TRBJ2-7, with a possible D match to TRBD2 (6 bases). CDR1 is SEHNR and CDR2 is FQNEAQ in the germline V gene (reference sequence). The V end was cut by 1 base, the J end by 4 bases, with 11 bases between. CDR3 length: 14 residues. CDR3 nucleotide sequence: TGTGCCAGCAGCTTAGTTTCCGGGAGTTACGAGCAGTACTTC. This codes for CASSLVSGSYEQYF. The whole variable domain, filled in from reference TRBV7-9 and TRBJ2-7, reads DTGVSQNPRHKITKRGQNVTFRCDPISEHNRLYWYRQTLGQGPEFLTYFQNEAQLEKSRLLSDRFSAERPKGSFSTLEIQRTEQGDSAMYLCASSLVSGSYEQYFGPGTRLTVT.

The chain carries TRBV7-2 and TRBJ1-2, with TRBD1 as a possible D gene (6 bases). CDR1 is SGHTA, CDR2 FQGNSA, per germline. The CDR3 length is 13 residues. V lost 2 bases to trimming and J lost 2 bases, with 6 bases between them. The chain's CDR3 is CASSLQGNYGYTF. The CDR3 bases are TGTGCCAGCAGCTTACAGGGGAACTATGGCTACACCTTC. Full variable domain (outside the CDR3, taken from reference TRBV7-2 and TRBJ1-2): GAGVSQSPSNKVTEKGKDVELRCDPISGHTALYWYRQSLGQGLEFLIYFQGNSAPDKSGLPSDRFSAERTGGSVSTLTIQRTQQEDSAVYLCASSLQGNYGYTFGSGTRLTVV.

This CDR3 is CASSIGRETDTQYF. CDR3 nucleotide sequence: TGTGCCAGTAGTATCGGGCGGGAGACAGATACGCAGTATTTT. The J gene is TRBJ2-3, the V gene TRBV19; 7 bases line up with TRBD2. There are 14 residues in the CDR3. Per germline, CDR1 LNHDA and CDR2 SQIVND (reference sequence). V was pared by 3 bases and J by 3 bases, with 3 bases of the junction left unmatched.

The CDR3 loop reads CASSQGWIGVNEQYF. The CDR3 region has the DNA TGTGCCAGCAGCCAAGGGTGGATAGGGGTGAACGAGCAGTACTTC. The chain is built from TRBV4-2 and TRBJ2-5; TRBD1 might be the D (5 bases). The end of the DNA aligns better with TRBJ2-7, so the J call may be wrong. CDR3 length: 15 residues. CDR1 is LGHNA and CDR2 is YNFKEQ in the germline V gene.

This clone showed up just a few times. This chain connects TRBV2 to TRBJ1-3; TRBD1 might be the D (6 bases). V was trimmed by 7 bases and J by 4 bases, leaving 11 bases between them. The germline V gene encodes CDR1 SNHLY and CDR2 FYNNEI. CDR3 length: 13 amino acids. CDR3 sequence (DNA): TGTGCCAGCACCCCTGACAGGGGAAACACCATATATTTT. This translates into CASTPDRGNTIYF.

The chain uses TRBV19 and TRBJ1-5, with 8 bases aligning to TRBD1. Germline trimming cut 5 bases from V and 3 bases from J; bases unmatched to any gene: 9. CDR3 size: 16 residues. The germline CDR1 and CDR2 sequences are LNHDA and SQIVND (reference sequence). The CDR3 loop reads CASSPGYRGNNQPQHF. The CDR3 region has the DNA TGTGCCAGTAGTCCAGGCTACAGGGGGAACAATCAGCCCCAGCATTTT.

The rearrangement uses TRBV2 and TRBJ2-7; D is undetermined. Trimming removed 7 bases at V and 3 bases at J, with 19 bases between. CDR3 length: 15 amino acids. CDR1 and CDR2 from the germline V gene are SNHLY and FYNNEI. This chain's CDR3 is CASKVSPSPGYEQYF. CDR3 nucleotide sequence: TGTGCCAGCAAAGTATCGCCTTCGCCGGGCTACGAGCAGTACTTC.

CDR3 sequence (DNA): TGTGCCAGCAGCTTAGCTGAGGCCCTTGGGGATACGCAGTATTTT. Translated: CASSLAEALGDTQYF. The rearrangement uses TRBV7-9 and TRBJ2-3; D is unresolved. Germline CDR1 is SEHNR and CDR2 is FQNEAQ (reference sequence). There are 15 residues in the CDR3. V was cut by 0 bases and J by 6 bases, with 13 bases left in between.

The V call is TRBV28, the J call TRBJ1-2; 8 nucleotides match TRBD1. V gave up 5 bases and J gave up 4 bases; unmatched junction bases: 6. CDR3 length equals 14 residues. Germline CDR1 MDHEN, CDR2 SYDVKM. The CDR3 loop is CASSAGGNGYGYTF. The CDR3 DNA sequence: TGTGCCAGCAGTGCAGGGGGCAATGGCTATGGCTACACCTTC.

In the case of this clone: Sequence at one end of the junction differs from germline and may be a read error. This rearrangement joins TRBV7-9 to TRBJ2-7; a possible D gene is TRBD1 (6 bases). This CDR3 region has 13 residues. Germline V gene data show CDR1 as SEHNR and CDR2 as FQNEAQ (reference sequence). In nucleotides, the CDR3 is TGTGCCAGCAGCATAAACCAGGGGCCCCTACTGCACTTC. Translated, it gives CASSINQGPLLHF.

The chain uses TRBV5-1 and TRBJ2-1, with a tentative D call TRBD1 (5 bases). Germline CDR1 and CDR2: SGHRS and YFSETQ. V dropped 5 bases and J dropped 6 bases, with 15 bases sitting between them. There are 14 residues in the CDR3. The CDR3 region is CASRQTKDSNEQFF. In DNA, the CDR3 is TGCGCCAGCAGACAAACTAAAGACAGCAATGAGCAGTTCTTC.